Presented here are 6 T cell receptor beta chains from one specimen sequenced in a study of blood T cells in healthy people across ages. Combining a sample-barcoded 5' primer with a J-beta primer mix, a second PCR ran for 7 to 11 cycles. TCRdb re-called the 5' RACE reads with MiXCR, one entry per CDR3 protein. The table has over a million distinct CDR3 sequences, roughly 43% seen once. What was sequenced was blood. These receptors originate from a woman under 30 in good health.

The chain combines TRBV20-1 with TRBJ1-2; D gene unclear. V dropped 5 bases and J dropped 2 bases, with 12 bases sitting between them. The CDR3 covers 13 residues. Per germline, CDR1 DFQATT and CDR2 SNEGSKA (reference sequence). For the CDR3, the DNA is TGCAGTGCTGCCGTGGACGGGAACTATGGCTACACCTTC. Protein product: CSAAVDGNYGYTF.

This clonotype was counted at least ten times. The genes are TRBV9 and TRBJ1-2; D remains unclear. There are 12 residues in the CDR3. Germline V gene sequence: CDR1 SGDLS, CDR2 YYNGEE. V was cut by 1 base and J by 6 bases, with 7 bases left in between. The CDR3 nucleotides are TGTGCCAGCAGCGTATGGAAGGATGGCTACACCTTC. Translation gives CASSVWKDGYTF.

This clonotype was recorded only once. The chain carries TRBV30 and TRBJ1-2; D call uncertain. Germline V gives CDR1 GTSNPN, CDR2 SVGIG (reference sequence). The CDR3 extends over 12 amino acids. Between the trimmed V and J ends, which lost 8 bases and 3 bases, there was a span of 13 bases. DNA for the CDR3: TGTGCCGGGCTGGACGGATACTATGGCTACACCTTC. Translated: CAGLDGYYGYTF.

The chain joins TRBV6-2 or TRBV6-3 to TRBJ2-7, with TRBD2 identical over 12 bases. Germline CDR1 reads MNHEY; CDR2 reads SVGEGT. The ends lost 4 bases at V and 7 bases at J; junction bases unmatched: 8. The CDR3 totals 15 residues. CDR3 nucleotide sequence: TGTGCCAGCAGTTCCACTAGCGGGAGGATTGGGGAGCAGTACTTC. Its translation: CASSSTSGRIGEQYF.

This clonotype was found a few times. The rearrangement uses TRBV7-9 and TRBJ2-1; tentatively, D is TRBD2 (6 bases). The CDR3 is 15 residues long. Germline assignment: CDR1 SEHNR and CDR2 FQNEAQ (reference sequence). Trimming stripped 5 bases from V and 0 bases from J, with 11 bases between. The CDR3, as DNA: TGTGCCAGCAGCGGGGGGAATTTCTCCTACAATGAGCAGTTCTTC. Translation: CASSGGNFSYNEQFF.

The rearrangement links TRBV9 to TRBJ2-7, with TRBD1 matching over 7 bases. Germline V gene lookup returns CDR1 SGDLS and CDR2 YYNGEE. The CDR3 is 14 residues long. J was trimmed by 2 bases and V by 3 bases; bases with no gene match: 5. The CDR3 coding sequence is TGTGCCAGCAGCGCCACCGGGACAGCCTACGAGCAGTACTTC. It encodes CASSATGTAYEQYF. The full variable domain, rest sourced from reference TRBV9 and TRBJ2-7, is DSGVTQTPKHLITATGQRVTLRCSPRSGDLSVYWYQQSLDQGLQFLIQYYNGEERAKGNILERFSAQQFPDLHSELNLSSLELGDSALYFCASSATGTAYEQYFGPGTRLTVT.